Listed here are 10 T cell receptor beta chains from one sample, sequenced in a study of identical twins. TCRdb processed the 5' RACE reads anew with MiXCR; each CDR3 protein has one entry. The sample includes 450,000 to 500,000 distinct CDR3 sequences, approximately 15% of them seen just once. These records were also assigned to another study, of yellow fever vaccine responses in identical twins.

Sequencing input: CD4+ T cells sorted from blood. These receptors originate from a woman younger than 30 in good health.

The V gene is TRBV5-1, the J gene TRBJ2-7; 8 nucleotides match TRBD2. The germline CDR1 and CDR2 sequences are SGHRS and YFSETQ. J gave up 3 bases and V 0 bases, and 5 bases lay outside the gene matches. This CDR3 has 15 residues. For the CDR3, the DNA is TGCGCCAGCAGCTTGGGCGGGAGGAACGTCTACGAGCAGTACTTC. Translation: CASSLGGRNVYEQYF.

This clonotype was counted between two and nine times. CDR3 in DNA: TGCGCCAGCAGCCAGGAGCTAGCGGGACCTGCCAATGAGCAGTTCTTC. It specifies CASSQELAGPANEQFF. This chain links TRBV4-3 with TRBJ2-1, with 9 bases lining up with TRBD2. The germline CDR1 and CDR2 sequences are LGHNA and YSLEER. The CDR3 runs to 16 residues. With V trimmed by 3 bases and J by 6 bases, 9 bases remained unmatched.

Here the CDR3 reads CASSSRGVGAYNEQFF. CDR3 nucleotide sequence: TGTGCCAGCAGTTCCCGGGGCGTTGGCGCCTACAATGAGCAGTTCTTC. The chain joins TRBV6-2 or TRBV6-3 to TRBJ2-1; either TRBD1 or TRBD2 may supply D (5 bases each). The CDR3 contains 16 residues. CDR1 and CDR2 from the germline V gene are MNHEY and SVGEGT. Between the trimmed V and J ends, which lost 4 bases and 2 bases, there was a span of 15 bases.

The chain uses TRBV5-1 and TRBJ2-7, with TRBD1 matching 11 bases. From germline, CDR1 is SGHRS and CDR2 YFSETQ. The trim removed 0 bases at V and 7 bases at J, leaving 9 bases unmatched. The CDR3 length is 16 residues. The CDR3 sequence: CASSLAGGQGVREQYF. The CDR3, as DNA: TGCGCCAGCAGCTTGGCCGGGGGACAGGGGGTTCGGGAGCAGTACTTC.

The chain has TRBV20-1 and TRBJ2-7; 11 bases align to TRBD1. The CDR3 contains 14 residues. Germline-derived CDR1 and CDR2 are DFQATT and SNEGSKA (reference sequence). The V and J ends lost 6 bases and 0 bases, in that order; junction bases with no gene match: 4. CDR3 sequence reads: CSAEGQGASYEQYF. In DNA form, the CDR3 reads TGCAGTGCCGAAGGACAGGGGGCCTCCTACGAGCAGTACTTC.

The chain couples TRBV12-3 or TRBV12-4 to TRBJ2-5, with D maybe TRBD2 (6 bases). The CDR3 loop spans 18 amino acids. V was shortened by 1 base and J by 4 bases, with 22 bases between the two germline ends. The CDR3 reads CASSLDSLPPRRGETQYF. In DNA form, the CDR3 reads TGTGCCAGCAGTTTAGATAGCCTACCCCCCCGGAGGGGAGAGACCCAGTACTTC.

This clonotype was picked up a small number of times. This chain joins TRBV24-1 and TRBJ2-7; D may be TRBD1 or TRBD2 (5 bases each). With 10 bases removed from V and 2 bases from J, the gap between germline ends came to 23 bases. The CDR3 consists of 16 residues. CDR1 is KGHDR, CDR2 SFDVKD, per germline. The CDR3, as DNA: TGTGCCACAGAATCGACGTCCGGGACGTCCACCTACGAGCAGTACTTC. This sequence encodes CATESTSGTSTYEQYF.

The gene calls are TRBV12-3 or TRBV12-4 and TRBJ2-7, with no clear D. This CDR3 comprises 14 residues. Trimming cost V 7 bases and J 2 bases, with 15 bases left between them. The chain's CDR3 is CASTGTKRTYEQYF. The CDR3 DNA follows: TGTGCCAGCACAGGTACGAAACGCACCTACGAGCAGTACTTC.

Only a few counts were recorded for this clonotype. This rearrangement joins TRBV15 to TRBJ1-1; no clear D gene. The CDR3 has 14 residues. CDR1 is LNHNV and CDR2 is YYDKDF in the germline V gene (reference sequence). Trimming cost V 4 bases and J 6 bases, with 15 bases left between them. CDR3: CATSIMLVQSEAFF. CDR3 DNA sequence: TGTGCCACCAGCATCATGCTTGTGCAATCTGAAGCTTTCTTT.

V gene TRBV5-1 combines with J gene TRBJ2-7, with 9 bases identical to TRBD1. Germline CDR1 is SGHRS and CDR2 is YFSETQ. This CDR3 has 16 residues. The V gene end was trimmed by 2 bases and the J gene end by 1 base; junction bases not matched to a gene: 7. The CDR3 region has the DNA TGCGCCAGCAGCTTACGCGGGACAGGGAATTCCTACGAGCAGTACTTC. Amino acid sequence: CASSLRGTGNSYEQYF.